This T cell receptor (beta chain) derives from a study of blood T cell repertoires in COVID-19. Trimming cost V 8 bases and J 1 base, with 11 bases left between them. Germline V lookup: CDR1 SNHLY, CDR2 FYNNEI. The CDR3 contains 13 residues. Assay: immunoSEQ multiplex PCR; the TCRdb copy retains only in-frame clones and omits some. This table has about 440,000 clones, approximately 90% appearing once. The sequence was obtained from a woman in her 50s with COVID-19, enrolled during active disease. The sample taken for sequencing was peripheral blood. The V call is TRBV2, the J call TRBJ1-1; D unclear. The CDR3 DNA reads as TGTGCCAGCCTCCGTCACGGGAACACTGAAGCTTTCTTT. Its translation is CASLRHGNTEAFF.